The sample holds many counts of the clone carrying this T cell receptor beta chain. Participants' own reports of clinical history determined their cohort assignment. Cohort 3 recovered donors had two negative PCRs, clearance, or symptom resolution. This specimen comes from a study of blood T cell repertoires in COVID-19. CDR3 length: 14 residues. Trimming left V 5 bases short and J 0 bases short, with 10 bases between. Germline lookup yields CDR1 SEHNR and CDR2 FQNEAQ (reference sequence). Per the study methods: It was from reference gene primer amplification that nucleated cell counts were estimated. The method was immunoSEQ multiplex PCR; TCRdb's version includes in-frame clones alone and lacks a portion of them. V and J calls plus clone size are reproduced from that table; the DNA served to infer D and trimming. The data show approximately 160,000 clones, more than 70% seen once.

The origin of this receptor is a man in his forties or fifties who had recovered from COVID-19. The sequenced sample consisted of PBMCs or T cells enriched from blood (not recorded which). This chain connects TRBV7-9 to TRBJ1-1; D is possibly TRBD1 (5 bases). CDR3 sequence reads: CASSGRVVNTEAFF. In DNA form, the CDR3 reads TGTGCCAGCAGCGGCAGGGTTGTGAACACTGAAGCTTTCTTT.